This entry describes one T cell receptor (beta chain). Antigen unknown. Other DNA sequences in this specimen translate into the identical CDR3. Researchers partitioned CD4+ cells into CD45RA+ naive and CD45RA-negative memory subsets. The record originates from a study of shared clonotypes between healthy human individuals. Study-wide points: A generally larger estimated richness was seen in naive subsets than in memory subsets. Represented genetic and exposure-history diversity was restricted by having few donors.

Here immunoSEQ multiplex PCR was the method, and the copy in TCRdb shows in-frame clones only, minus some. The sample yields over 950,000 clones, about 80% seen once. Material for sequencing was memory CD4+ T cells from PBMCs. Specified subset: CD45RA-negative fraction. The sequence was obtained from a man between 18 and 35 years old in good health. Some clones in this sample may be carry-over from other donors' samples.

This chain's CDR3 is CASSLAVNTGELFF. In DNA, the CDR3 is TGCGCCAGCAGCCTCGCTGTGAACACCGGGGAGCTGTTTTTT. The chain couples TRBV5-1 to TRBJ2-2; no definite D call. Germline-derived CDR1 and CDR2 are SGHRS and YFSETQ. The V and J ends lost 4 bases and 1 base respectively, with 8 bases between them. This CDR3 has 14 residues.